Given below is one T cell receptor beta chain in context. Treatment noted: oral pan-JAK inhibitor, 5-10 mg twice daily. As the sequencing template, cDNA was produced by extracting RNA and reverse transcribing it. Data came from immunoSEQ multiplex PCR; TCRdb stores just in-frame clones and leaves some out. The sample lists under 300,000 clones, around 64% occurring once. This sample was taken from a study of CD8+ T cells in alopecia areata. CDR1 and CDR2 from the germline V gene are SGHTA and FQGNSA. The CDR3 has 12 amino acids. V was cut by 5 bases and J by 2 bases, with 5 bases left in between. The clonotype was recovered from a human donor with alopecia areata. This chain connects TRBV7-2 to TRBJ2-3; no clear D gene. Source: CD4+ T cells sorted from blood, taken around week 54, from a patient treated with tofacitinib. The CDR3 region is CASSLPTDTQYF. The DNA of the CDR3 is TGTGCCAGCAGCCTCCCCACAGATACGCAGTATTTT.